This TCR beta chain was obtained from a study of shared clonotypes between healthy human individuals. Recent vaccinations or acute infections were absent in the healthy HIV-negative adult donors. General observations from the study: All-four-donor shared clonotypes had higher generation probabilities than non-shared clonotypes did. Memory subsets generally showed lower estimated richness than naive subsets.

This clone was counted once. The antigen remains unidentified. The test was conducted at deep level. The method was immunoSEQ multiplex PCR; TCRdb's version includes in-frame clones alone and lacks a portion of them. The sample contains some 2.4 million clones, 93% of which appear only once. CDR3 length equals 15 residues. Trimming removed 3 bases from V and 3 bases from J; junction bases left unmatched: 4. Germline values: CDR1 ENHRY, CDR2 SYGVKD. The receptor's source is a man younger than 30 in good health. Some clones in this sample may be carry-over from other donors' samples. The sample comprised naive CD4+ T cells from PBMCs. Indicated subset: CD45RA+ positively selected. The J gene is TRBJ2-1, the V gene TRBV10-3, with TRBD2 matching over 8 bases. The CDR3 DNA reads as TGTGCCATCAGTGAAGAGCGGGGGATCTACAATGAGCAGTTCTTC. Its protein product is CAISEERGIYNEQFF.